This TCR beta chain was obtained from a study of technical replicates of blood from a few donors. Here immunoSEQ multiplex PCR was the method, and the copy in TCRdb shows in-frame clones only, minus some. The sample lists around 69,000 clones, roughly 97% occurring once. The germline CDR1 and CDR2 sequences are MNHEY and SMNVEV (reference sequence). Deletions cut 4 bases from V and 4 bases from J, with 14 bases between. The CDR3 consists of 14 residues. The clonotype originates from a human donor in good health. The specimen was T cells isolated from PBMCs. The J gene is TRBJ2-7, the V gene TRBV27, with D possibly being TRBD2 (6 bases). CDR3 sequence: CASSSPAGLYEQYF. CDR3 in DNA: TGTGCCAGCAGTTCCCCGGCGGGGTTATACGAGCAGTACTTC.